The present entry profiles one T cell receptor (beta chain) with its context. The target antigen is unknown. This record comes from a study of cytomegalovirus exposure and HLA in healthy donors. Study findings and constraints: Because they were indistinguishable, some V segments, including TRBV6-2 and TRBV6-3, were excluded. Later analysis placed DRB1 highest and HLA-C lowest in TCR association rates, which differed by HLA locus. The listing of fewer than 200 TCR beta chains classed them as cytomegalovirus-associated. Common viral pathogens seemed, in a later analysis, to connect with several of the most significant clusters.

The CDR3 is made up of 12 amino acids. The V gene's germline CDR1 is MNHEY and CDR2 SVGAGI. The V end lost 7 bases, the J end lost 7 bases, and 10 bases lay between the germline ends. It was with 60 Vbeta and 13 Jbeta primers that the PCR ran. Repertoires were generated with immunoSEQ multiplex PCR, while TCRdb's copy carries only in-frame clones and drops some. The sample records roughly 100,000 clones, around 75% being singletons. The sequence derives from a man aged 25-40 years in good health and CMV-seronegative. The rearrangement links TRBV6-5 to TRBJ1-4; possibly TRBD1 for D (6 bases). Sequencing was performed on PBMCs. The CDR3 reads CASKGEVEKLFF. CDR3 DNA: TGTGCCAGCAAGGGGGAAGTTGAAAAACTGTTTTTT.